The following is a T cell receptor (beta chain) sequence with its context. This clonotype was counted a few times. Its antigen specificity is not known. The record has no base qualities; no much larger clone is one base away. The sample belongs to a study of T cell repertoires in cytomegalovirus infection (dated by TCRdb to the late 2010s). About the study as a whole: Donor HLA type was relevant to the analysis, because carriage of CMV infection together with the matching HLA type was indicated by public TCR beta signatures. Broad study findings and their caveats: The ex vivo response was dominated by HLA-C-restricted CMV-specific TCR beta clonotypes, and the single most frequent clonotype in two of eight donors was supplied by these HLA-C-restricted clonotypes. In both this cohort and an independent cohort of approximately 350 donors, the cumulative frequency of public TCR beta family members distinguished carriers of CMV infection plus the relevant HLA type.

The reads were generated on an Illumina HiSeq 1500. Clones were called with MiXCR by TCRdb after fastp trimmed the public reads at Q25, and only in-frame beta chains were retained. Each entry merges the rows of one CDR3 protein and shows their most common DNA and genes. Recorded for this sample are around 630,000 distinct CDR3 sequences; more than 20% of them occurred a single time. The ten largest account for approximately 8% of the sample. This TCR derives from a human donor in good health (CMV status not recorded). Some clones in this sample may be carry-over from other donors' samples. Material: CD8+ T cells from PBMCs.

The CDR3 here reads CASSVVGDRYNEQFF. The bases are TGTGCCAGCAGCGTAGTGGGGGACAGATACAATGAGCAGTTCTTC. The chain uses TRBV9 and TRBJ2-1, with 7 bases aligning to TRBD1. The V end gives up 0 bases and the J end 4 bases, leaving 4 bases in the junction not matched to a gene. The CDR3 spans 15 residues, from the cysteine through the phenylalanine. The only DNA kept is the CDR3, 45 bases in frame from the first base. Sequences SGDLS (CDR1) and YYNGEE (CDR2) are obtained from the germline V gene.